The source of this T cell receptor beta chain is a study of T cells expressing NK-cell markers. Overall study: In sorted CD3+CD56+NKG2C+, CD3+CD56+NKG2C- and CD3+CD56-NKG2C+ T cells, TCR beta repertoires were obtained. Seven of the eight sequenced donors were HCMV-seropositive; one was seronegative.

Scientists made TCR beta cDNA using 5'RACE template switching with UMIs. TCRdb re-called the 5' RACE reads, yielding one record per CDR3 amino acid sequence without DNA. This sample carries some 16,000 distinct CDR3 sequences, with over 50% going to the ten biggest clones. The CDR3 sequence is 15 residues long. Germline V gene sequence: CDR1 SGHDN, CDR2 FVKESK. Specimen: blood T cells: a sorted CD56 or NKG2C T cell subset, CD4+ or CD8+ T cells, or bulk PBMC T cells (not recorded which). This sequence was found in a man between 18 and 69 years old in good health. This chain joins TRBV14 and TRBJ2-7; TCRdb gives TRBD2 as the D gene, but with no DNA this cannot be confirmed. The CDR3 sequence is CASSLPRQDSYEQYF.